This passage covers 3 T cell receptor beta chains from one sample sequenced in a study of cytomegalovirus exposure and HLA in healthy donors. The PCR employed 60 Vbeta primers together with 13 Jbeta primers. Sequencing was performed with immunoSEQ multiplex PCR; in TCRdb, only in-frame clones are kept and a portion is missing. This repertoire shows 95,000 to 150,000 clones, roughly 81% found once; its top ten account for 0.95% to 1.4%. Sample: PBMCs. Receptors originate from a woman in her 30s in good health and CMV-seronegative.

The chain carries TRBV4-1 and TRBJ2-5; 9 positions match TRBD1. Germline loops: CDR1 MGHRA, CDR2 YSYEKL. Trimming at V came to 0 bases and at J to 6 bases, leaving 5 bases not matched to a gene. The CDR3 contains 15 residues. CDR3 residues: CASSQDDRGRQTQYF. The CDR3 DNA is TGCGCCAGCAGCCAAGATGACAGGGGGAGACAGACCCAGTACTTC.

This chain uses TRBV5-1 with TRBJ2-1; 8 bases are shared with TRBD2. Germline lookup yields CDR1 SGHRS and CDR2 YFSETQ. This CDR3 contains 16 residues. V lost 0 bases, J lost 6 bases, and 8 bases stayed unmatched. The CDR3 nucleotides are TGCGCCAGCAGCTTGGTTGCGAGCGGGAGTATCAATGAGCAGTTCTTC. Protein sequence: CASSLVASGSINEQFF. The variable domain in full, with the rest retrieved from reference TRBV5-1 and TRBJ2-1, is KAGVTQTPRYLIKTRGQQVTLSCSPISGHRSVSWYQQTPGQGLQFLFEYFSETQRNKGNFPGRFSGRQFSNSRSEMNVSTLELGDSALYLCASSLVASGSINEQFFGPGTRLTVL.

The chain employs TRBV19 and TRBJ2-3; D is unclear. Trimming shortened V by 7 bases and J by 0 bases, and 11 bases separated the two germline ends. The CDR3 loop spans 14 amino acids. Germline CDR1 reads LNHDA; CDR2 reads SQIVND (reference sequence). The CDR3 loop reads CASMVFGSTDTQYF. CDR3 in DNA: TGTGCCAGTATGGTCTTCGGGAGCACAGATACGCAGTATTTT.